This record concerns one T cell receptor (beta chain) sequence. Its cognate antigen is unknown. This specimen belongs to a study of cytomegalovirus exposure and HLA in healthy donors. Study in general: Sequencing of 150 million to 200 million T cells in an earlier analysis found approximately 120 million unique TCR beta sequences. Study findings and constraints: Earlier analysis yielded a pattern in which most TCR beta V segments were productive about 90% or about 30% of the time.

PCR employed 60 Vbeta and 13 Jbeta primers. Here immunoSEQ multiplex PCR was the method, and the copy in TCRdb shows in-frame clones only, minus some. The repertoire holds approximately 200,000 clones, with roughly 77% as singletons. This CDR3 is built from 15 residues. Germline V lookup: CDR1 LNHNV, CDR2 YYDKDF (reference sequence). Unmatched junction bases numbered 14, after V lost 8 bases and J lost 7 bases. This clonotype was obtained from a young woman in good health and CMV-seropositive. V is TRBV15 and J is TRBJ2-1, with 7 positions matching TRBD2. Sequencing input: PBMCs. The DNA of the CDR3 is TGTGCCACCGGACGAGCGGGATCGTCCGAAAATGAGCAGTTCTTC. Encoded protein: CATGRAGSSENEQFF.